This T cell receptor (beta chain) stems from a study of patients and donors after allogeneic stem cell transplantation. The CDR3 has 14 amino acids. Germline lookup yields CDR1 SNHLY and CDR2 FYNNEI. V lost 7 bases, J lost 2 bases, and 6 bases stayed unmatched. TCRdb re-called the RT-PCR reads through MiXCR, storing one row per CDR3 protein. The sample lists about 410,000 distinct CDR3 sequences, about a sixth occurring once. The V and J genes are TRBV2 and TRBJ2-3, with 7 bases that match TRBD2. This TCR was recovered from a human donor who was either an allogeneic HSCT recipient or a stem cell or donor lymphocyte infusion donor (not recorded which). It is not recorded whose cells these are; they may come from a transplant donor. Specimen: blood, either unsorted or a sorted T cell fraction (not recorded which). This CDR3 is CASIWLADTDTQYF. CDR3 sequence (DNA): TGTGCCAGCATCTGGCTAGCGGACACAGATACGCAGTATTTT.